This TCR beta chain came from a study of blood T cell repertoires in COVID-19. Looking at the study overall: Sites in the United States, Italy and Spain provided acute and convalescent COVID-19 samples. Sources were T cells, B-cell-depleted T cells, or PBMCs; the material itself was cDNA or gDNA.

The method was immunoSEQ multiplex PCR; TCRdb's version includes in-frame clones alone and lacks a portion of them. The sample lists about 80,000 clones; around 89% were seen once. Sequencing was performed on peripheral blood. The sequence derives from a woman older than 75 with acute or convalescent COVID-19.

The chain's CDR3 is CSASSREGVTDTQYF. CDR3 sequence (DNA): TGCAGTGCTAGTTCTCGCGAGGGGGTCACAGATACGCAGTATTTT. The chain employs TRBV20-1 and TRBJ2-3; the D gene is possibly TRBD1 (6 bases). Germline V gene data show CDR1 as DFQATT and CDR2 as SNEGSKA (reference sequence). The CDR3 has 15 residues. V was clipped by 3 bases and J by 2 bases, with 15 bases between them.